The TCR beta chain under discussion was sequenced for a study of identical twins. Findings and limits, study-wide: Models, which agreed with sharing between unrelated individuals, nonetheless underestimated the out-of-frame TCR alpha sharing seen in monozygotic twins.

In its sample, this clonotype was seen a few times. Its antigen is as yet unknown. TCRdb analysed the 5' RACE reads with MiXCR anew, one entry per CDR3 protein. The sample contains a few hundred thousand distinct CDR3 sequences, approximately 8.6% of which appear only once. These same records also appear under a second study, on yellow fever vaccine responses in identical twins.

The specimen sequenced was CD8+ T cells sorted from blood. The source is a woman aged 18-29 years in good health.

CDR3 residues: CASSLVGRGVGANVLTF. In nucleotides, the CDR3 is TGTGCCAGCAGCTTAGTAGGCAGGGGAGTTGGGGCCAACGTCCTGACTTTC. V is TRBV7-8 and J is TRBJ2-6; a weak D match, TRBD1 (6 bases). This CDR3 has 17 amino acids. Germline CDR1 SGHVS, CDR2 FQNEAQ. V gave up 1 base and J gave up 3 bases, with 13 bases separating them.